Below, 31 T cell receptor beta chains from the same sample are listed, as sequenced in a study of radiation and T cells in renal cell carcinoma. Assay used: immunoSEQ multiplex PCR; TCRdb lists only in-frame clones, some missing. The table records about 120,000 clones, around 85% of them present only once. Time point defined: blood 2 weeks post-SBRT. Treatment meaning: 15 Gy SBRT to primary tumor, nephrectomy 4 weeks later. Source: blood, taken from a patient whose treatment included radiotherapy and nephrectomy. These receptors were collected from a man between 50 and 59 years old with renal cell carcinoma.

V gene TRBV28 combines with J gene TRBJ2-7, with 9 positions matching TRBD2. Trimming cost V 5 bases and J 8 bases; bases outside gene matches: 4. Germline-derived CDR1 and CDR2 are MDHEN and SYDVKM. The CDR3 spans 12 residues. The CDR3 DNA follows: TGTGCCAGCAGTCGCGGGAGGGCCAAGCAGTACTTC. This encodes CASSRGRAKQYF.

The rearrangement links TRBV19 to TRBJ1-4; tentatively, D is TRBD1 (6 bases). Trimming removed 5 bases from V and 8 bases from J, with 9 bases in between. CDR1 and CDR2 from the germline V gene are LNHDA and SQIVND (reference sequence). CDR3 length equals 12 residues. This CDR3 reads CASSRQGEKLFF. The CDR3 bases are TGTGCCAGTAGTCGGCAGGGGGAAAAACTGTTTTTT. The whole variable domain, remainder taken from reference TRBV19 and TRBJ1-4, is DGGITQSPKYLFRKEGQNVTLSCEQNLNHDAMYWYRQDPGQGLRLIYYSQIVNDFQKGDIAEGYSVSREKKESFPLTVTSAQKNPTAFYLCASSRQGEKLFFGSGTQLSVL.

This clone was seen only a few times. The rearrangement joins TRBV5-1 to TRBJ2-3; 8 bases align to TRBD2. This CDR3 is built from 15 residues. CDR1 and CDR2 (germline): SGHRS, YFSETQ. The V and J ends lost 4 bases and 2 bases, in that order; junction bases with no gene match: 6. CDR3 amino acids: CASSLGTRYTDTQYF. The CDR3 region has the DNA TGCGCCAGCAGCCTAGGGACTAGATACACAGATACGCAGTATTTT.

CDR3 residues: CASSTGGPNTEAFF. The DNA of the CDR3 is TGCGCCAGCTCGACAGGGGGCCCAAACACTGAAGCTTTCTTT. The chain is built from TRBV5-1 and TRBJ1-1, with 10 bases aligning to TRBD1. CDR3 size: 14 residues. CDR1 and CDR2 from the germline V gene are SGHRS and YFSETQ. V shed 7 bases, J shed 2 bases, and the junction held 5 bases outside the gene matches.

J is TRBJ2-7 and V is TRBV27; tentatively, D is TRBD1 or TRBD2 (5 bases each). Trimming pared 8 bases from V and 4 bases from J, leaving 15 bases between. Germline CDR1 reads MNHEY; CDR2 reads SMNVEV (reference sequence). This CDR3 comprises 13 residues. CDR3 DNA sequence: TGTGCCAGCGCCCCGGGGACGGGGTACGAGCAGTACTTC. This translates into CASAPGTGYEQYF.

The chain employs TRBV6-1 and TRBJ2-5; 11 bases agree with TRBD2. V shed 2 bases and J 5 bases; nucleotides not matched to a gene: 1. The CDR3 is 14 residues long. Germline V gene data show CDR1 as MNHNS and CDR2 as SASEGT. CDR3 in amino acids: CASSEIAGGETQYF. In DNA, the CDR3 is TGTGCCAGCAGTGAAATAGCGGGAGGGGAGACCCAGTACTTC.

The chain joins TRBV30 to TRBJ1-5; possibly TRBD1 for D (6 bases). The V and J ends lost 3 bases and 4 bases respectively, with 7 bases between them. The germline CDR1 and CDR2 sequences are GTSNPN and SVGIG (reference sequence). The CDR3 extends over 12 amino acids. CDR3 nucleotide sequence: TGTGCCTGGAGACAGGGTAATCAGCCCCAGCATTTT. Amino acid sequence: CAWRQGNQPQHF.

This clone was seen more than once but under ten times. The V gene is TRBV2, the J gene TRBJ1-6; the match to TRBD1 covers 9 bases. V dropped 6 bases and J dropped 11; count of bases not matched to a gene: 14. The CDR3 sequence is 16 residues long. From germline, CDR1 is SNHLY and CDR2 FYNNEI. DNA for the CDR3: TGTGCCAGCAGGCCGGGACAGGGAACAATCGCTGCACCCCTCCACTTT. This codes for CASRPGQGTIAAPLHF.

The V and J genes are TRBV2 and TRBJ2-4; TRBD1 aligns across 10 bases. V was clipped by 5 bases and J by 14 bases; unmatched bases: 6. This CDR3 is built from 12 residues. CDR1 and CDR2 from the germline V gene are SNHLY and FYNNEI. The CDR3 region has the DNA TGTGCCAGCAGTCCGACAGGGGGCGTTAAGTACTTC. Encoded protein: CASSPTGGVKYF.

This clone was seen a single time. In nucleotides, the CDR3 is TGCGCCAGCAGCTTGGCGACAGGAAACCAAGAGACCCAGTACTTC. Protein: CASSLATGNQETQYF. The rearrangement joins TRBV5-1 to TRBJ2-5, with D possibly TRBD1 on 6 matching bases. The germline V and J ends were trimmed by 0 bases and 0 bases, with 9 bases remaining between them. Per the germline V gene, CDR1 is SGHRS and CDR2 is YFSETQ. The CDR3 is made up of 15 amino acids.

This chain links TRBV6-6 with TRBJ2-7; 9 bases match TRBD1. Trimming cost V 2 bases and J 4 bases; bases outside gene matches: 3. The germline V gene encodes CDR1 MNHNY and CDR2 SVGAGI (reference sequence). CDR3 length: 14 residues. In nucleotides, the CDR3 is TGTGCCAGCAGTTACGTTGACAGGGGGTACGAGCAGTACTTC. Amino acids: CASSYVDRGYEQYF.

V gene TRBV10-3 combines with J gene TRBJ2-5, with a possible D match to TRBD2 (5 bases). Germline assignment: CDR1 ENHRY and CDR2 SYGVKD. The germline V and J ends were trimmed by 0 bases and 2 bases, with 13 bases remaining between them. This CDR3 region has 16 residues. The CDR3 is CAISESIYGIQETQYF. CDR3 nucleotides: TGTGCCATCAGTGAGTCTATTTACGGGATTCAAGAGACCCAGTACTTC.

The V call is TRBV5-6, the J call TRBJ2-3, with D possibly being TRBD2 (6 bases). The CDR3 spans 17 residues. The germline V and J ends were trimmed by 0 bases and 1 base, with 15 bases remaining between them. Germline CDR1 and CDR2: SGHDT and YYEEEE. The CDR3 DNA reads TGTGCCAGCAGCTTGGACCCCGGGGGTCCTCGCACAGATACGCAGTATTTT. This gives the protein CASSLDPGGPRTDTQYF.

The rearrangement links TRBV6-6 to TRBJ2-1, with D possibly being TRBD1 (5 bases). In germline, CDR1 is MNHNY, CDR2 SVGAGI (reference sequence). The CDR3 spans 13 residues. V lost 3 bases and J 3 bases, leaving 6 bases between the germline ends. The CDR3 DNA reads TGTGCCAGCAGTTATGACAGCTACAATGAGCAGTTCTTC. Protein product: CASSYDSYNEQFF.

This clone was recorded only once. V usage is TRBV9 and J usage is TRBJ2-5; 7 bases fit TRBD1. This CDR3 spans 15 amino acids. Germline assignment: CDR1 SGDLS and CDR2 YYNGEE. V lost 0 bases and J lost 4; bases outside the gene matches: 6. CDR3 sequence (DNA): TGTGCCAGCAGCGTAGCAGGGGGACAGCTAGAGACCCAGTACTTC. Residues: CASSVAGGQLETQYF.

This chain links TRBV18 with TRBJ1-5, with D uncertain. The CDR3 has 13 residues. Between the trimmed V and J ends, which lost 4 bases and 4 bases, there was a span of 8 bases. The germline gives CDR1 KGHSH, CDR2 LQKENI. The chain's CDR3 is CASSHDYNQPQHF. In DNA, the CDR3 is TGTGCCAGCTCACACGACTATAATCAGCCCCAGCATTTT.

The chain recombines TRBV18 with TRBJ2-5, with a possible D match to TRBD1 (5 bases). The CDR3 is 15 amino acids. Germline V gene sequence: CDR1 KGHSH, CDR2 LQKENI. V gave up 4 bases and J gave up 2 bases, with 14 bases separating them. The CDR3 nucleotides read TGTGCCAGCTCACACTCCCCAGGGCTTCAAGAGACCCAGTACTTC. Amino acid sequence: CASSHSPGLQETQYF.

The chain employs TRBV6-6 and TRBJ2-1, with 8 nucleotides matching TRBD2. The V and J ends lost 8 bases and 10 bases, in that order; junction bases with no gene match: 10. CDR3 length: 13 amino acids. Germline CDR1 and CDR2: MNHNY and SVGAGI (reference sequence). The CDR3 protein is CASSGGGPGEQFF. The CDR3 nucleotides are TGTGCCAGCTCGGGCGGGGGGCCGGGCGAGCAGTTCTTC.

The CDR3: CASSYTGARGYTF. In DNA form, the CDR3 reads TGTGCCAGTAGTTACACAGGGGCGAGGGGCTACACCTTC. V gene TRBV19 combines with J gene TRBJ1-2, with 7 bases that match TRBD1. The CDR3 loop spans 13 amino acids. The V and J ends lost 5 bases and 8 bases, in that order; junction bases with no gene match: 8. CDR1 LNHDA and CDR2 SQIVND come from the germline V gene (reference sequence).

The V gene is TRBV30, the J gene TRBJ1-2; D gene unclear. V was cut by 4 bases and J by 0 bases, with 9 bases left in between. The length of the CDR3 is 13 residues. From germline, CDR1 is GTSNPN and CDR2 SVGIG (reference sequence). The CDR3 coding sequence is TGTGCCTGGAACCCGGGAACTAACTATGGCTACACCTTC. Translated: CAWNPGTNYGYTF.

V and J are TRBV18 and TRBJ2-5; 7 nucleotides agree with TRBD1. The germline V gene has CDR1 KGHSH and CDR2 LQKENI. The CDR3 covers 14 residues. V shed 4 bases and J 2 bases; nucleotides not matched to a gene: 4. The chain's CDR3 is CASSRRDRQETQYF. DNA of the CDR3: TGTGCCAGCTCACGCAGGGACAGACAAGAGACCCAGTACTTC.

The chain employs TRBV5-1 and TRBJ2-6, with unresolved D. CDR1 and CDR2 from the germline V gene are SGHRS and YFSETQ. Trimming left V 0 bases short and J 3 bases short, with 4 bases between. The CDR3 consists of 14 residues. CDR3 in amino acids: CASSLEGGANVLTF. In nucleotides, the CDR3 is TGCGCCAGCAGCTTGGAGGGTGGGGCCAACGTCCTGACTTTC.

For the CDR3, the DNA is TGTGCCAGCAGCTTCAGACAGGGGCAATATGATGGCTACACCTTC. Its protein product is CASSFRQGQYDGYTF. This rearrangement joins TRBV9 to TRBJ1-2; 8 bases align to TRBD1. The V gene end was trimmed by 4 bases and the J gene end by 6 bases; junction bases not matched to a gene: 11. Germline V gives CDR1 SGDLS, CDR2 YYNGEE. The CDR3 is 15 residues long.

The V call is TRBV2, the J call TRBJ2-2; perhaps D is TRBD1 or TRBD2 (5 bases each). The V end was cut by 6 bases, the J end by 6 bases, with 8 bases between. The CDR3 runs to 12 residues. Germline CDR1 and CDR2: SNHLY and FYNNEI. The CDR3: CASRMGAGELFF. In DNA form, the CDR3 reads TGTGCCAGCAGGATGGGGGCCGGGGAGCTGTTTTTT.

The chain links TRBV2 to TRBJ2-7; D call uncertain. CDR1 SNHLY and CDR2 FYNNEI come from the germline V gene. Trimming stripped 3 bases from V and 4 bases from J, with 13 bases between. The CDR3 covers 14 residues. The CDR3 loop is CASSDAVGSYEQYF. Here the CDR3 DNA reads TGTGCCAGCAGTGATGCCGTTGGATCTTACGAGCAGTACTTC.

The chain joins TRBV28 to TRBJ2-7; tentatively, D is TRBD2 (6 bases). Trimming took off 5 bases at V and 4 bases at J, with 15 bases between the two ends. The CDR3 runs to 14 residues. CDR1 is MDHEN and CDR2 is SYDVKM in the germline V gene. As DNA, the CDR3 is TGTGCCAGCAGTCTCACGGGACTTTTGTACGAGCAGTACTTC. As protein: CASSLTGLLYEQYF.

The table lists this clone with a few counts. V gene TRBV5-1 combines with J gene TRBJ2-1; a weak D match, TRBD2 (5 bases). CDR1 and CDR2 (germline): SGHRS, YFSETQ. Trimming cost V 5 bases and J 4 bases, with 19 bases left between them. This CDR3 has 16 residues. This CDR3 is CASRAGVGGDYNEQFF. Here the CDR3 DNA reads TGCGCCAGCAGGGCCGGGGTCGGCGGTGATTACAATGAGCAGTTCTTC. The variable domain in full, with the rest retrieved from reference TRBV5-1 and TRBJ2-1, is KAGVTQTPRYLIKTRGQQVTLSCSPISGHRSVSWYQQTPGQGLQFLFEYFSETQRNKGNFPGRFSGRQFSNSRSEMNVSTLELGDSALYLCASRAGVGGDYNEQFFGPGTRLTVL.

The chain links TRBV5-1 to TRBJ2-7, with 11 positions matching TRBD2. Looked up from germline, CDR1 is SGHRS and CDR2 is YFSETQ. With 3 bases clipped from V and 7 bases from J, the junction kept 12 bases outside the gene matches. The length of the CDR3 is 16 residues. CDR3 in amino acids: CASSWGIAGGPREQYF. The CDR3 coding sequence is TGCGCCAGCAGCTGGGGCATAGCGGGAGGGCCGAGGGAGCAGTACTTC.

The gene calls are TRBV27 and TRBJ1-2; D remains unclear. V was cut by 8 bases and J by 9 bases, with 22 bases left in between. Germline V gives CDR1 MNHEY, CDR2 SMNVEV (reference sequence). The length of the CDR3 is 14 residues. This CDR3 reads CASRPSAKLISYTF. Here the CDR3 DNA reads TGTGCCAGCCGCCCGTCGGCGAAACTAATTAGCTACACCTTC.

For this clone: The junction departs from germline at one end; a sequencing error may be responsible. The rearrangement joins TRBV7-7 to TRBJ2-3; 7 nucleotides match TRBD2. Germline V gives CDR1 SSHAT, CDR2 FNYEAQ (reference sequence). This CDR3 is 15 amino acids long. This CDR3 reads CASSPGSGWTDTQYF. CDR3 nucleotide sequence: TGTGCTAGCAGCCCCGGTAGCGGGTGGACAGATACGCAGTATTTT.

The chain has TRBV5-1 and TRBJ2-7; D uncertain. CDR3 length equals 14 residues. The V end lost 1 base, the J end lost 0 bases, and 8 bases lay between the germline ends. Per germline, CDR1 SGHRS and CDR2 YFSETQ. CDR3 region: CASSLNIPSYEQYF. The CDR3 nucleotides read TGCGCCAGCAGCTTGAATATTCCCTCCTACGAGCAGTACTTC.